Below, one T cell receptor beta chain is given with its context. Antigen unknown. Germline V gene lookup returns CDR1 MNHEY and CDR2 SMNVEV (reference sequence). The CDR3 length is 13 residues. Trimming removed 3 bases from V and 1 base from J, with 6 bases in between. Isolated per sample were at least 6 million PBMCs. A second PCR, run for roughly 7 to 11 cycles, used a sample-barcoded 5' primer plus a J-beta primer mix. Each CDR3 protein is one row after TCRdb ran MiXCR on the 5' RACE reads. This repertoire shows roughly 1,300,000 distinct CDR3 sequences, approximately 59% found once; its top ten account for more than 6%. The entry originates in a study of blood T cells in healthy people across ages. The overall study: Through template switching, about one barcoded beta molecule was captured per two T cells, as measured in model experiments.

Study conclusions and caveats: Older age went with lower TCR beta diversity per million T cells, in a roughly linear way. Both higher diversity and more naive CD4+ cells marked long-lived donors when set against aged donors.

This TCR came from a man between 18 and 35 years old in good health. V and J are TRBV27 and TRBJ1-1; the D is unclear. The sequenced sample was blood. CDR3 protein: CASSFMENTEAFF. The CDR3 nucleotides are TGTGCCAGCAGTTTCATGGAGAACACTGAAGCTTTCTTT.